A selection of T cell receptor beta chains follows, all from one sample in a study of T-cell reconstitution after alpha-beta-depleted transplantation in children. TCRdb analysed the PCR reads with MiXCR anew, one entry per CDR3 protein. The sample has approximately 500,000 distinct CDR3 sequences; roughly a tenth are singletons. Material: PBMCs, obtained before TCRalphabeta/CD19-depleted stem cell transplant. These TCRs come from a child aged 2 to 15 with inherited bone marrow failure, due to receive a stem cell transplant. Both conserved end residues are part of each CDR3. A D gene is named only where the DNA matches it firmly. Rows may omit the clone size; those that give it use once, few, many or a size class.

v_gene,abundance,d_gene,j_gene,CDR3nt,CDR3aa
TRBV24-1,many,TRBD2,TRBJ2-7,TGTGCCACCAGTGATTTCCGAGCGGGAGGGTCGGACGAGCAGTACTTC,CATSDFRAGGSDEQYF
TRBV3-1,many,TRBD1,TRBJ1-5,TGTGCCAGCACGGGACAGGGGTTTGTTCAGCCCCAGCATTTT,CASTGQGFVQPQHF
TRBV12-3/TRBV12-4,NA,NA,TRBJ1-6,TGTGCCTGCTGTAACTCCTATAATTCACCCCTCCACTTT,CACCNSYNSPLHF
TRBV6-2/TRBV6-3,many,TRBD2,TRBJ2-1,TGTGCCAGCAGTTACCCGAATGGACTAGCGGGAGTTACTGAGCAGTTCTTC,CASSYPNGLAGVTEQFF
TRBV15,many,NA,TRBJ2-1,TGTGCCACCAGAGGCCAGGGCACCCTCTCCTACAATGAGCAGTTCTTC,CATRGQGTLSYNEQFF
TRBV19,NA,NA,TRBJ1-2,TGTGCCCTGGCTACGCCGTATGGCTACACCTTC,CALATPYGYTF
TRBV7-2,few,NA,TRBJ2-6,TGTGCCAGCAGCCCGATTACGTGGGCACCAGCCTCCTCTGGGGCCAACGTCCTGACTTTC,CASSPITWAPASSGANVLTF
TRBV21-1,many,NA,TRBJ2-4,TGTGCCAGCAGCCGCCCCCGGGACAGGGCGGCCAAAAACATTCAGTACTTC,CASSRPRDRAAKNIQYF
TRBV7-8,NA,NA,TRBJ2-1,TGTGCCAGCAGCCCTGGCGGGATGAGCAATGAGCAGTTCTTC,CASSPGGMSNEQFF
TRBV27,NA,NA,TRBJ2-1,TGTGCCAGCAGTACCGCGGGACTTTTTGGGGAGTTCTTC,CASSTAGLFGEFF
TRBV20-1,many,NA,TRBJ2-2,TGCAGTGCTAGAGATGACAAGCCCACCGGGGAGCTGTTTTTT,CSARDDKPTGELFF
TRBV29-1,NA,NA,TRBJ2-7,TGCAGCGTTGGAGGGGGAAGCAGGCTCCACCCGGGCGAGCAGTACTTC,CSVGGGSRLHPGEQYF
TRBV10-3,many,TRBD2,TRBJ2-7,TGTGCCATCAGTGAGTCGGGACTAGCGGACCGCTCCTACGAGCAGTACTTC,CAISESGLADRSYEQYF
TRBV12-3/TRBV12-4,many,NA,TRBJ2-5,TGTGCCAGCAGTTTTGGCCAGATTCAAGAGACCCAGTACTTC,CASSFGQIQETQYF
TRBV30,many,NA,TRBJ2-1,TGTGCCTGGAGTCCCAAAGCGGCCCCCTACAATGAGCAGTTCTTC,CAWSPKAAPYNEQFF
TRBV4-2,many,NA,TRBJ2-3,TGTGCCAGCAGCCAAGATTCCGGGGCTAGCACAGATACGCAGTATTTT,CASSQDSGASTDTQYF
TRBV28,many,TRBD1,TRBJ2-7,TGTGCCAGCAGTTACCCGGACAGGGTCTACGAGCAGTACTTC,CASSYPDRVYEQYF
TRBV20-1,many,TRBD2,TRBJ2-7,TGCAGTGCGGGGAATAGCGGGATAACCCCCGAGCAGTACTTC,CSAGNSGITPEQYF
TRBV5-5,many,TRBD2,TRBJ2-7,TGTGCCAGCAGCTTGGAGCGGGAGAGCTACGAGCAGTACTTC,CASSLERESYEQYF
TRBV12-3/TRBV12-4,many,TRBD1,TRBJ1-5,TGTGCCAGCAGCGAAGGGACAGGGGCAACGAGGCCCCAGCATTTT,CASSEGTGATRPQHF
TRBV27,many,NA,TRBJ2-4,TGTGCCACCACCCGTGCCGGAACCAAAAACATTCAGTACTTC,CATTRAGTKNIQYF
TRBV6-2/TRBV6-3,many,NA,TRBJ2-7,TGTGCCATCAGGGACTCAGGGGACTACGAGCAGTACTTC,CAIRDSGDYEQYF
TRBV6-5,many,NA,TRBJ2-7,TGTGCCAGCAGCCATACCGGGGGTACCTACGAGCAGTACTTC,CASSHTGGTYEQYF
TRBV20-1,few,NA,TRBJ2-1,TGCAGTGCTAGCTCTCAGGAGCAGTTCTTC,CSASSQEQFF
TRBV11-2,NA,NA,TRBJ2-1,TGTGCCAGCAGCTTACGTTCCGTATACAATGAGCAGTTCTTC,CASSLRSVYNEQFF
TRBV29-1,few,TRBD1,TRBJ2-7,TGCAGCGTTGGGGACAGGGTGTACGAGCAGTACTTC,CSVGDRVYEQYF
TRBV5-5,few,NA,TRBJ1-3,TGTGCCAGCAGCTCAAGCACAGGAGCGGGAAACACCATATATTTT,CASSSSTGAGNTIYF
TRBV4-1,many,NA,TRBJ2-2,TGCGCCTCGGGCGGTATCCTACTCGCGAACACCGGGGAGCTGTTTTTT,CASGGILLANTGELFF
TRBV24-1,few,TRBD2,TRBJ2-3,TGTGCCACCAGTGATTCCGCGACTAGCGGGAGCCCCACAGATACGCAGTATTTT,CATSDSATSGSPTDTQYF
TRBV18,many,TRBD2,TRBJ2-1,TGTGCCAGCTCACCAACTAGCGGGACCTACAATGAGCAGTTCTTC,CASSPTSGTYNEQFF
TRBV4-2,NA,TRBD1,TRBJ1-6,TGTGCCAGCAGCCACCTAGGTAGACAGGGGAGGACACCCCTCCACTTT,CASSHLGRQGRTPLHF
TRBV27,many,TRBD2,TRBJ2-1,TGTGCCAGCAGTTTGGGGACTAGCAATTACAATGAGCAGTTCTTC,CASSLGTSNYNEQFF
TRBV4-3,many,TRBD1,TRBJ2-5,TGCGCCAGCAGCCAAGATTACGGGACAGGGGGCGAGGAGACCCAGTACTTC,CASSQDYGTGGEETQYF
TRBV20-1,many,TRBD2,TRBJ2-6,TGCAGTGCTCCTTCACGACTAGCGGGAGGCCCCTCTGGGGCCAACGTCCTGACTTTC,CSAPSRLAGGPSGANVLTF
TRBV19,few,TRBD1,TRBJ1-1,TGTGCCAGTAGTCCTCGACAGGGGCACACTGAAGCTTTCTTT,CASSPRQGHTEAFF
TRBV12-3/TRBV12-4,few,TRBD2,TRBJ2-1,TGTGCCAGCAGTCTCGCACTAGCGGGGGGGGAGTTCTTC,CASSLALAGGEFF
TRBV27,many,NA,TRBJ2-3,TGTGCCACCCACCCGGGACCGACGGCGGATACGCAGTATTTT,CATHPGPTADTQYF
TRBV7-9,many,NA,TRBJ2-1,TGTGCCAGCAGCTTAGGAGAGGCCTTCTACAATGAGCAGTTCTTC,CASSLGEAFYNEQFF
TRBV4-1,many,TRBD1,TRBJ1-6,TGCGCCAGCAGCCAGTTCCAGGGGGCCTCAAATAATTCACCCCTCCACTTT,CASSQFQGASNNSPLHF
TRBV20-1,many,TRBD2,TRBJ2-1,TGCAGTGCTAGAGACCATAGCGGGAGGGTCGGAGGGTACAATGAGCAGTTCTTC,CSARDHSGRVGGYNEQFF
TRBV29-1,few,TRBD1,TRBJ2-7,TGCAGCGTTGCCCTTAGTACAGGGGGCACCCCCTACGAGCAGTACTTC,CSVALSTGGTPYEQYF
TRBV27,many,TRBD2,TRBJ2-7,TGTGCCAGCAGTTTATCGGTCCTAGCGGAAGATATACGATTGCAGTACTTC,CASSLSVLAEDIRLQYF
TRBV7-2,many,TRBD2,TRBJ2-1,TGTGCCAGCAGCTTAGCCTCGGGACTAGCGGACAATGAGCAGTTCTTC,CASSLASGLADNEQFF
TRBV7-9,many,NA,TRBJ1-1,TGTGCCAGCAGGCGCCACCTGGGACAAGACACTGAAGCTTTCTTT,CASRRHLGQDTEAFF
TRBV20-1,many,NA,TRBJ2-7,TGCAGTGCTTCGGTCGGACTGAGTTACGAGCAGTACTTC,CSASVGLSYEQYF
TRBV19,few,TRBD1,TRBJ1-3,TGTGCCAGTAAAGTGGGACAGGAACGTCACACCATATATTTT,CASKVGQERHTIYF